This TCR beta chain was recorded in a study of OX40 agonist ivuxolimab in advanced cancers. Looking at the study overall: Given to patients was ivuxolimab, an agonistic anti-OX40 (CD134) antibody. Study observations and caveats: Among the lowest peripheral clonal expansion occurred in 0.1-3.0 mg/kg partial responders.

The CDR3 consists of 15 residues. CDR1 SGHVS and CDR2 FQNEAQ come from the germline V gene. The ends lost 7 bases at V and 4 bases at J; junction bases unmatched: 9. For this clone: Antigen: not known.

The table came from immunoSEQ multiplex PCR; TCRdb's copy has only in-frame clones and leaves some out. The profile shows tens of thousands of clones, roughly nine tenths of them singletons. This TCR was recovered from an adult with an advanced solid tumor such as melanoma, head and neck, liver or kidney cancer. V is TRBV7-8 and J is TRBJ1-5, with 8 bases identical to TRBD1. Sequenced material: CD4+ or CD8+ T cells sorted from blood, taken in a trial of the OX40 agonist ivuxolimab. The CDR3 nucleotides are TGTGCCAGCAACCAAGGACAGGGCGGGAATCAGCCCCAGCATTTT. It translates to CASNQGQGGNQPQHF.